A selection of T cell receptor beta chains follows, all from one sample in a study of blood T cell repertoires in COVID-19. The table came from immunoSEQ multiplex PCR; TCRdb's copy has only in-frame clones and leaves some out. The sample has 310,000 or so clones, roughly 90% seen once; the top ten hold approximately 9.3%. Source material: peripheral blood. The receptor set was obtained from a young man with COVID-19, enrolled during active disease. CDR3s include the opening cysteine and the closing phenylalanine or tryptophan. The order of the fields is V gene, clone size, D gene, J gene, CDR3 protein, CDR3 DNA. A D gene is named only where the DNA matches it firmly. Clone size appears in some rows only: once, few, many, or a class for an expanded clone.

>TRBV7-3|.|TRBD1|TRBJ1-3
CASSANRGSGNTIYF
TGTGCCAGCAGCGCAAACAGGGGTTCTGGAAACACCATATATTTT
>TRBV5-8|once|TRBD1|TRBJ2-4
CASSHRGRKNIQYF
TGTGCCAGCAGCCACAGGGGGCGGAAAAACATTCAGTACTTC
>TRBV4-3|.|.|TRBJ1-2
CASSRTPNYGYTF
TGCGCCAGCAGCCGGACACCTAACTATGGCTACACCTTC
>TRBV7-2|.|TRBD2|TRBJ2-2
CASSPGLAGNTGELFF
TGTGCCAGCAGCCCAGGACTAGCGGGAAACACCGGGGAGCTGTTTTTT
>TRBV23-1|.|.|TRBJ1-2
CASSHDAGEHGYTF
TGCGCCAGCAGTCATGACGCGGGGGAGCATGGCTACACCTTC
>TRBV28|.|TRBD1|TRBJ1-5
CASSSPDRAHQPQHF
TGTGCCAGCAGTTCTCCGGACAGGGCACACCAGCCCCAGCATTTT
>TRBV19|once|.|TRBJ2-7
CASSIHRSAYEQYF
TGTGCCAGTAGTATACACAGGTCTGCCTACGAGCAGTACTTC
>TRBV28|.|TRBD2|TRBJ2-1
CASSLLAGVNEQFF
TGTGCCAGCAGTCTACTAGCGGGAGTAAATGAGCAGTTCTTC
>TRBV5-1|once|TRBD2|TRBJ2-3
CASSFLAGAPTDTQYF
TGCGCCAGCAGCTTTCTAGCGGGGGCCCCCACAGATACGCAGTATTTT
>TRBV11-2|.|.|TRBJ1-3
CASSSPLKGRPSGNTIYF
TGTGCCAGCAGCTCCCCCTTGAAAGGGAGGCCTTCTGGAAACACCATATATTTT
>TRBV10-3|few|TRBD2|TRBJ2-7
CATAKLAGTISYEQYF
TGTGCCACCGCAAAACTAGCGGGGACTATTTCCTACGAGCAGTACTTC
>TRBV7-2|.|.|TRBJ1-2
CASSTRERLGYGYTF
TGTGCCAGCAGCACCCGGGAACGGTTGGGGTATGGCTACACCTTC
>TRBV7-9|.|.|TRBJ2-1
CASSSGQNYNEQFF
TGTGCCAGCAGCTCCGGACAGAATTACAATGAGCAGTTCTTC
>TRBV10-3|once|.|TRBJ1-3
CAISGGTGNTIYF
TGTGCCATCAGTGGCGGGACGGGTAACACCATATATTTT
>TRBV2|.|.|TRBJ2-2
CASSEQGNTGELFF
TGTGCCAGCAGTGAACAGGGTAACACCGGGGAGCTGTTTTTT
>TRBV4-3|.|TRBD2|TRBJ2-1
CASSRGLAGGLSYEQFF
TGCGCCAGCAGCCGAGGACTAGCGGGGGGGCTAAGTTATGAGCAGTTCTTC
>TRBV7-2|.|.|TRBJ1-3
CATAGGVGGNTIYF
TGTGCCACCGCGGGAGGAGTGGGGGGAAACACCATATATTTT
>TRBV18|.|TRBD1|TRBJ1-1
CASSTWTGEDTEAFF
TGTGCCAGCTCAACTTGGACAGGGGAGGACACTGAAGCTTTCTTT
>TRBV5-5|.|.|TRBJ1-2
CASSLAPSGGADYGYTF
TGTGCCAGCAGCTTGGCCCCGAGCGGGGGTGCGGACTATGGCTACACCTTC
>TRBV4-3|.|.|TRBJ2-6
CASSQDRTSGANVLTF
TGCGCCAGCAGCCAAGATCGGACTTCTGGGGCCAACGTCCTGACTTTC
>TRBV7-9|.|TRBD1|TRBJ1-2
CASSPQGDGYTF
TGTGCCAGCAGCCCCCAGGGGGATGGCTACACCTTC
>TRBV28|.|TRBD2|TRBJ2-1
CASSRGLAAYNEQFF
TGTGCCAGCAGTCGCGGACTAGCGGCTTACAATGAGCAGTTCTTC